The clone carrying this T cell receptor (beta chain) is a singleton in its sample. The antigen is undetermined. The data were taken from a study of shared clonotypes between healthy human individuals. The study, taken as a whole, reports: Non-shared clonotypes had lower generation probabilities than those shared by all four donors.

This table comes from immunoSEQ multiplex PCR, and its TCRdb copy is limited to in-frame clones, with some not included. Here the sample spans approximately 700,000 clones, roughly 73% being singletons. The CDR3 length is 15 residues. Germline assignment: CDR1 MDHEN and CDR2 SYDVKM. V was trimmed by 2 bases and J by 5 bases, leaving 13 bases between them. The receptor's source is a woman aged 25 to 45 in good health. The chain combines TRBV28 with TRBJ1-5, with D perhaps matching TRBD1 (6 bases). Sequenced sample: memory CD4+ T cells sorted from blood. Subset in this sample: CD45RA-negative fraction. The CDR3 region is CASSLRGAGYQPQHF. The CDR3 nucleotides read TGTGCCAGCAGTTTACGGGGGGCAGGGTATCAGCCCCAGCATTTT.